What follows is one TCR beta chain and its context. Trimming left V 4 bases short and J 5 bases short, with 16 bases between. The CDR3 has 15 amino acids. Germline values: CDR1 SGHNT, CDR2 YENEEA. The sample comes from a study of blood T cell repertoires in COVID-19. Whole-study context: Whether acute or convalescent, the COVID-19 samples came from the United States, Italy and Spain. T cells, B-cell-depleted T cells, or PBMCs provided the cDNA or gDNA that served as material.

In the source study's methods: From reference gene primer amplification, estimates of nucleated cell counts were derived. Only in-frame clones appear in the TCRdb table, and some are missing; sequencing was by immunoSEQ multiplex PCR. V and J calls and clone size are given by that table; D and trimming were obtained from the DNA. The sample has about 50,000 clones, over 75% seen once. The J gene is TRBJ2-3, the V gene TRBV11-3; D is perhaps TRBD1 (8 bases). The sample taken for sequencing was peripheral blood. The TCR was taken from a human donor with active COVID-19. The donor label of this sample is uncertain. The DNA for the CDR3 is TGTGCCAGCAGCTCCGGACAGGGAGGGAGAGATACGCAGTATTTT. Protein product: CASSSGQGGRDTQYF.